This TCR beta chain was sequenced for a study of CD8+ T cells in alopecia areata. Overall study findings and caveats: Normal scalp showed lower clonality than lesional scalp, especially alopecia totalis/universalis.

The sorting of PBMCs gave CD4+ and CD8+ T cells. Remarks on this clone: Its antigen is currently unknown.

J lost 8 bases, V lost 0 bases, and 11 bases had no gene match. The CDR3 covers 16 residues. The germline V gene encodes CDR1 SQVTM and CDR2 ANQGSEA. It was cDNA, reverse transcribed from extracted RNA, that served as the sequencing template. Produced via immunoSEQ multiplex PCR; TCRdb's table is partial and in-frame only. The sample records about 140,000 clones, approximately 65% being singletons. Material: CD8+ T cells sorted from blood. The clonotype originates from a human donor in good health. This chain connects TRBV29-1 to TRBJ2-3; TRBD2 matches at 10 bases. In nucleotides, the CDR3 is TGCAGCGTTGAAGAATGGTCTAGCGGGAGTGGGCCTACGCAGTATTTT. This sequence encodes CSVEEWSSGSGPTQYF.